Detailed here is one T cell receptor beta chain. TCRdb keeps only in-frame clones here, not all; method: immunoSEQ multiplex PCR. The profile shows 95,000 to 150,000 clones, 86% of them singletons. From germline, CDR1 is LGHNA and CDR2 YNFKEQ. The CDR3 loop spans 14 amino acids. V was trimmed by 1 base and J by 8 bases, leaving 12 bases between them. This entry is derived from a study of PD-1 blockade in mismatch repair-deficient tumors. A few pembrolizumab responders had their TCRs sequenced. The material was peripheral blood, obtained 44 weeks after starting pembrolizumab. The chain uses TRBV4-2 and TRBJ2-4, with TRBD1 as a possible D gene (6 bases). This clonotype was sampled from an adult with mismatch repair-deficient cancer. The CDR3 nucleotides read TGTGCCAGCAGCCAAGGAGGCTCAGGGGACATTCAGTACTTC. It codes for CASSQGGSGDIQYF.